This T cell receptor (beta chain) was identified during a study of blood T cell repertoires in COVID-19. The wider study: Sites across the United States, Italy and Spain contributed samples from acute and convalescent COVID-19.

Profiling relied on immunoSEQ multiplex PCR, and the TCRdb table lists in-frame clones only, not all of them. The sample lists 350,000 or so clones, around 88% seen once, with 1.5% to 2% in the top ten. Trimming took off 3 bases at V and 2 bases at J, with 12 bases between the two ends. Germline assignment: CDR1 WNHNN and CDR2 SYGVQD (reference sequence). This CDR3 spans 15 amino acids. The TCR originated in a woman aged 25 to 45 with COVID-19, enrolled during active disease. The chain employs TRBV10-1 and TRBJ2-3; D gene unclear. The sequenced material came from peripheral blood. CDR3 protein: CASSELMGFTDTQYF. As DNA, the CDR3 is TGCGCCAGCAGTGAATTGATGGGCTTCACAGATACGCAGTATTTT.